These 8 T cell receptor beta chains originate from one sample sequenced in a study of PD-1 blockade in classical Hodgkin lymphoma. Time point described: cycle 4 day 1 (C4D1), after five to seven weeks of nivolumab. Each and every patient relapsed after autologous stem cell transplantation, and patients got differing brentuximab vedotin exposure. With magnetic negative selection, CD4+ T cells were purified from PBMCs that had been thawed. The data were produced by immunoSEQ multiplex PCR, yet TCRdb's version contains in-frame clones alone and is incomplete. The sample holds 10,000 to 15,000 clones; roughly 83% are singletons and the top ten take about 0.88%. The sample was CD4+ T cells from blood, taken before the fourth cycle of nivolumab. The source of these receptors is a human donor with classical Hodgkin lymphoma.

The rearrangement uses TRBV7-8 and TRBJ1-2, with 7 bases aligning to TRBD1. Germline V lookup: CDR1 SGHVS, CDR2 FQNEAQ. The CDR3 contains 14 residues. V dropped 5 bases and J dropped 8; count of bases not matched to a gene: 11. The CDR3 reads CASSPSGGTVGYTF. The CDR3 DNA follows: TGTGCCAGCAGCCCCTCCGGGGGGACAGTCGGCTACACCTTC.

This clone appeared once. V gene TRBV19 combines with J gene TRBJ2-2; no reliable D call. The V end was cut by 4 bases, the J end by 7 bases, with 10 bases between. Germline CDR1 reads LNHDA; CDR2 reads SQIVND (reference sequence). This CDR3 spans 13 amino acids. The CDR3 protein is CASSTSWYGELFF. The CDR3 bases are TGTGCCAGTAGTACCTCTTGGTACGGGGAGCTGTTTTTT.

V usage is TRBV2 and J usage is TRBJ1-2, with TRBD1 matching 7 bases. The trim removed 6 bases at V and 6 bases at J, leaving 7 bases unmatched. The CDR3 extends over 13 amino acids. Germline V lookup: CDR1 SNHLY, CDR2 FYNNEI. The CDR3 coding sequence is TGTGCCAGCAGCGATAACAGGGGCCATGGCTACACCTTC. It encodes CASSDNRGHGYTF.

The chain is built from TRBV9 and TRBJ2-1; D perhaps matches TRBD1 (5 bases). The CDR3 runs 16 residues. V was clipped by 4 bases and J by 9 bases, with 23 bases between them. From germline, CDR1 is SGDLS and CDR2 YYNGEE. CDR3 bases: TGTGCCAGCAGCCCCCAACGGTTGGCACCTGGGGCTGAGCAGTTCTTC. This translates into CASSPQRLAPGAEQFF. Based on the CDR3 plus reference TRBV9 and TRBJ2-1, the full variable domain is DSGVTQTPKHLITATGQRVTLRCSPRSGDLSVYWYQQSLDQGLQFLIQYYNGEERAKGNILERFSAQQFPDLHSELNLSSLELGDSALYFCASSPQRLAPGAEQFFGPGTRLTVL.

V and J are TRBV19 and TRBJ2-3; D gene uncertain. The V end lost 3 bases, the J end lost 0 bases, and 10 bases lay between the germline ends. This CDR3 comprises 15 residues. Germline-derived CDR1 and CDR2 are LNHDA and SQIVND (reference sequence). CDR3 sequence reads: CASSMAVTSTDTQYF. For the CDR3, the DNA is TGTGCCAGTAGTATGGCAGTTACTAGCACAGATACGCAGTATTTT.

CDR3 DNA sequence: TGTGCCAGCAGCTTTGCACAGGCAACTAATGAAAAACTGTTTTTT. Amino acid sequence: CASSFAQATNEKLFF. The chain carries TRBV5-4 and TRBJ1-4, with a weak D call TRBD1 (5 bases). The CDR3 covers 15 residues. V lost 2 bases and J 0 bases, leaving 8 bases between the germline ends. Germline lookup yields CDR1 SGHNT and CDR2 YYREEE (reference sequence). The whole variable domain, remainder taken from reference TRBV5-4 and TRBJ1-4, is ETGVTQSPTHLIKTRGQQVTLRCSSQSGHNTVSWYQQALGQGPQFIFQYYREEENGRGNFPPRFSGLQFPNYSSELNVNALELDDSALYLCASSFAQATNEKLFFGSGTQLSVL.

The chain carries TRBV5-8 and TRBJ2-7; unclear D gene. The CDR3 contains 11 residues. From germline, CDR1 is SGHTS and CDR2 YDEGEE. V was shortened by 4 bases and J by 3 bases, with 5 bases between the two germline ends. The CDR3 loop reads CASSPSYEQYF. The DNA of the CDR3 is TGTGCCAGCAGCCCTAGCTACGAGCAGTACTTC.

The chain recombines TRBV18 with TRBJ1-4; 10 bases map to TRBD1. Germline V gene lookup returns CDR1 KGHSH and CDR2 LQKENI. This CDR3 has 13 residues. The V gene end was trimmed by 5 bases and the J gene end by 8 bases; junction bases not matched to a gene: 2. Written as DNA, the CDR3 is TGTGCCAGCTCAAAGGACAGGGGGGAAAAACTGTTTTTT. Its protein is CASSKDRGEKLFF.